This T cell receptor (beta chain) comes out of a study of blood T cell repertoires in COVID-19. Generated by immunoSEQ multiplex PCR, the TCRdb table keeps only in-frame clones and is missing some. The table has 210,000 or so clones, about 85% seen once; the top ten hold about a sixth. This CDR3 has 18 residues. Per the germline V gene, CDR1 is SNHLY and CDR2 is FYNNEI. Trimming shortened V by 3 bases and J by 3 bases, and 24 bases separated the two germline ends. This sequence originates from a woman of 80 years or more with active or convalescent COVID-19. Sequenced sample: peripheral blood. This chain joins TRBV2 and TRBJ2-7, with D possibly being TRBD2 (6 bases). The CDR3 is CASSESVPVRDSYYEQYF. Here the CDR3 DNA reads TGTGCCAGCAGTGAGAGCGTCCCTGTCCGGGACTCTTACTACGAGCAGTACTTC.